These T cell receptor beta chains were read from a single sample in a study of T-cell memory formation after mild COVID-19. TCRdb re-called the 5' RACE reads through MiXCR, storing one row per CDR3 protein. This sample carries some 190,000 distinct CDR3 sequences, 16% of them seen once, and the ten largest clones take roughly 1.9%. Sequencing used PBMCs or a T cell subset sorted from them (not recorded which). The source of these receptors is an adult woman who had mild COVID-19 (a few samples of this study predate the infection). Cell type and time point are not known. Both conserved end residues are part of each CDR3. The D gene is left open where the match is weak. Rows may omit the clone size; those that give it use once, few, many or a size class.

d_call: NA
clone_size: few
v_call: TRBV5-1
j_call: TRBJ1-1
cdr3_aa: CASSLGATGNTEAFF
cdr3_nt: TGCGCCAGCAGCTTGGGGGCGACAGGGAACACTGAAGCTTTCTTT

d_call: NA
clone_size: NA
v_call: TRBV6-2/TRBV6-3
j_call: TRBJ2-7
cdr3_aa: CASSYIRGEQYF
cdr3_nt: TGTGCCAGCAGTTACATAAGGGGCGAGCAGTACTTC

d_call: TRBD1
clone_size: few
v_call: TRBV7-2
j_call: TRBJ1-2
cdr3_aa: CASSLVQGDYGYTF
cdr3_nt: TGTGCCAGCAGCTTAGTACAGGGGGACTATGGCTACACCTTC

d_call: TRBD2
clone_size: NA
v_call: TRBV20-1
j_call: TRBJ2-5
cdr3_aa: CSATQAGKLLSETQYF
cdr3_nt: TGCAGTGCTACCCAAGCGGGGAAACTACTTTCGGAGACCCAGTACTTC

d_call: TRBD1
clone_size: NA
v_call: TRBV12-3/TRBV12-4
j_call: TRBJ1-1
cdr3_aa: CASSLRVGGEAFF
cdr3_nt: TGTGCCAGCAGTTTACGGGTAGGGGGCGAAGCTTTCTTT

d_call: NA
clone_size: NA
v_call: TRBV29-1
j_call: TRBJ1-1
cdr3_aa: CSVEGHLNTEAFF
cdr3_nt: TGCAGCGTTGAGGGACATTTGAACACTGAAGCTTTCTTT

d_call: NA
clone_size: few
v_call: TRBV18
j_call: TRBJ2-2
cdr3_aa: CASSPSGRTGELFF
cdr3_nt: TGTGCCAGCTCACCGTCGGGAAGAACCGGGGAGCTGTTTTTT

d_call: NA
clone_size: many
v_call: TRBV15
j_call: TRBJ2-5
cdr3_aa: CATSRDDTRGFF
cdr3_nt: TGTGCCACCAGCAGAGATGATACAAGAGGGTTCTTC

d_call: TRBD1
clone_size: few
v_call: TRBV6-2/TRBV6-3
j_call: TRBJ2-5
cdr3_aa: CASSRDRTGTGKTQYF
cdr3_nt: TGTGCCAGCAGCCGAGACAGAACCGGGACAGGGAAGACCCAGTACTTC

d_call: NA
clone_size: few
v_call: TRBV18
j_call: TRBJ2-7
cdr3_aa: CASSPMTVYEQYF
cdr3_nt: TGTGCCAGCTCACCCATGACTGTTTACGAGCAGTACTTC

d_call: TRBD2
clone_size: NA
v_call: TRBV5-1
j_call: TRBJ2-1
cdr3_aa: CASSLVIAGVQTKNNEQFF
cdr3_nt: TGCGCCAGCAGCTTGGTAATAGCGGGAGTGCAAACAAAAAACAATGAGCAGTTCTTC

d_call: NA
clone_size: few
v_call: TRBV5-1
j_call: TRBJ1-1
cdr3_aa: CASSLLGASTEAFF
cdr3_nt: TGCGCCAGCAGCTTGCTGGGCGCGAGCACTGAAGCTTTCTTT

d_call: TRBD1
clone_size: few
v_call: TRBV2
j_call: TRBJ1-5
cdr3_aa: CASNGDSPNQPQHF
cdr3_nt: TGTGCCAGCAACGGGGACAGCCCGAATCAGCCCCAGCATTTT

d_call: NA
clone_size: few
v_call: TRBV7-9
j_call: TRBJ2-2
cdr3_aa: CATSTGELFF
cdr3_nt: TGTGCCACCAGCACCGGGGAGCTGTTTTTT

d_call: TRBD2
clone_size: NA
v_call: TRBV18
j_call: TRBJ2-3
cdr3_aa: CASSPPPTSGRSPTQYF
cdr3_nt: TGTGCCAGCTCACCACCGCCGACTAGCGGGAGGTCCCCTACGCAGTATTTT

d_call: NA
clone_size: NA
v_call: TRBV6-5
j_call: TRBJ2-6
cdr3_aa: CASSPLVSGANVLTF
cdr3_nt: TGTGCCAGCAGCCCCCTGGTCTCTGGGGCCAACGTCCTGACTTTC

d_call: NA
clone_size: few
v_call: TRBV6-2/TRBV6-3
j_call: TRBJ1-2
cdr3_aa: CASSLTTGGAGYGYTF
cdr3_nt: TGTGCCAGCAGTTTAACGACGGGGGGCGCAGGTTATGGCTACACCTTC

d_call: NA
clone_size: NA
v_call: TRBV6-2/TRBV6-3
j_call: TRBJ2-7
cdr3_aa: CASSSMSGHEQYF
cdr3_nt: TGTGCCAGCAGTTCCATGAGCGGCCACGAGCAGTACTTC

d_call: NA
clone_size: few
v_call: TRBV21-1
j_call: TRBJ2-7
cdr3_aa: CASSTFERQGDNEQYF
cdr3_nt: TGTGCCAGCAGCACATTCGAAAGACAGGGGGATAACGAGCAGTACTTC

d_call: NA
clone_size: NA
v_call: TRBV29-1
j_call: TRBJ2-1
cdr3_aa: CSVERYNNEQFF
cdr3_nt: TGCAGCGTCGAGAGGTATAACAATGAGCAGTTCTTC

d_call: NA
clone_size: few
v_call: TRBV12-5
j_call: TRBJ2-7
cdr3_aa: CASGLVRGLAFSYEQYF
cdr3_nt: TGTGCTAGTGGTTTGGTACGGGGCCTAGCGTTCAGCTACGAGCAGTACTTC

d_call: NA
clone_size: few
v_call: TRBV5-1
j_call: TRBJ1-1
cdr3_aa: CASSLGQLNSEAFF
cdr3_nt: TGCGCCAGCAGCTTGGGACAACTTAACTCTGAAGCTTTCTTT

d_call: NA
clone_size: few
v_call: TRBV14
j_call: TRBJ2-3
cdr3_aa: CASSLYGGGGTDTQYF
cdr3_nt: TGTGCCAGCAGCCTCTACGGGGGAGGTGGAACAGATACGCAGTATTTT

d_call: NA
clone_size: few
v_call: TRBV7-8
j_call: TRBJ2-1
cdr3_aa: CASSPQPRQFNEQFF
cdr3_nt: TGTGCCAGCAGCCCACAACCTAGACAGTTCAATGAGCAGTTCTTC

d_call: TRBD2
clone_size: few
v_call: TRBV20-1
j_call: TRBJ2-1
cdr3_aa: CSATVQAGGLDEQFF
cdr3_nt: TGCAGTGCTACTGTCCAAGCGGGGGGCTTGGATGAGCAGTTCTTC

d_call: TRBD2
clone_size: few
v_call: TRBV6-2/TRBV6-3
j_call: TRBJ2-3
cdr3_aa: CASSWRLAGRTDTQYF
cdr3_nt: TGTGCCAGCAGTTGGAGACTAGCGGGGCGCACAGATACGCAGTATTTT

d_call: TRBD2
clone_size: NA
v_call: TRBV25-1
j_call: TRBJ2-7
cdr3_aa: CASSEFLGEGYEQYF
cdr3_nt: TGTGCCAGCAGTGAATTTCTAGGGGAGGGGTACGAGCAGTACTTC

d_call: NA
clone_size: NA
v_call: TRBV6-6
j_call: TRBJ2-5
cdr3_aa: CASSELGTQYF
cdr3_nt: TGTGCCAGCAGTGAACTAGGGACCCAGTACTTC

d_call: TRBD2
clone_size: NA
v_call: TRBV7-8
j_call: TRBJ2-3
cdr3_aa: CASSLGLAGGSKYF
cdr3_nt: TGTGCCAGCAGCCTAGGACTAGCGGGGGGTTCAAAGTATTTT

d_call: NA
clone_size: NA
v_call: TRBV20-1
j_call: TRBJ2-3
cdr3_aa: CSARDGGRADTQYF
cdr3_nt: TGCAGTGCTAGAGATGGGGGGCGCGCAGATACGCAGTATTTT

d_call: NA
clone_size: few
v_call: TRBV5-6
j_call: TRBJ2-6
cdr3_aa: CASSLSSGIGSGANVLTF
cdr3_nt: TGTGCCAGCAGCTTGTCGTCAGGGATAGGATCTGGGGCCAACGTCCTGACTTTC

d_call: NA
clone_size: NA
v_call: TRBV6-6
j_call: TRBJ2-5
cdr3_aa: CASKGGGETQYF
cdr3_nt: TGTGCCAGCAAGGGCGGAGGGGAGACCCAGTACTTC

d_call: NA
clone_size: NA
v_call: TRBV5-1
j_call: TRBJ2-5
cdr3_aa: CASSLGRSVKETQYF
cdr3_nt: TGCGCCAGCAGCTTGGGGCGGTCTGTGAAAGAGACCCAGTACTTC